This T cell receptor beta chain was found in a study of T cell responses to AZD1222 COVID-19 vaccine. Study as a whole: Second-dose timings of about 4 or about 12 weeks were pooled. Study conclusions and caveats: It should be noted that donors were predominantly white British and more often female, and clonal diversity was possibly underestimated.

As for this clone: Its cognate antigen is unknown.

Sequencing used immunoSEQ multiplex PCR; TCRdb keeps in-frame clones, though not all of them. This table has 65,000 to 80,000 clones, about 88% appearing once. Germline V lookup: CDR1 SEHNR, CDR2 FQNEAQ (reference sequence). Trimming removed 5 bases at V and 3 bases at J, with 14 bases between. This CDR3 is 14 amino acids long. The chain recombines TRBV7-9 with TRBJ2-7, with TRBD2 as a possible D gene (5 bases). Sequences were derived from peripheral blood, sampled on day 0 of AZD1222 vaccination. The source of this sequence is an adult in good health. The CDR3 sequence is CASSKDLAYYEQYF. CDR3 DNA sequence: TGTGCCAGCAGCAAGGATCTAGCATACTACGAGCAGTACTTC.